The 26 T cell receptor beta chains in this list originate from one sample, sequenced in a study of blood T cell repertoires in COVID-19. The table came from immunoSEQ multiplex PCR; TCRdb's copy has only in-frame clones and leaves some out. The sample consists of more than 300,000 clones, about 89% of them appearing once. The sample was peripheral blood. The receptor source for this set is a woman in her thirties with COVID-19, enrolled during active disease.

A few counts support this clone. V and J are TRBV10-3 and TRBJ2-1; 7 bases agree with TRBD2. The CDR3 runs 16 residues. Germline CDR1 reads ENHRY; CDR2 reads SYGVKD. With 2 bases clipped from V and 7 bases from J, the junction kept 11 bases outside the gene matches. This CDR3 reads CAISEPPVGGQNEQFF. CDR3 nucleotides: TGTGCCATCAGTGAGCCCCCCGTGGGAGGGCAGAATGAGCAGTTCTTC.

Only one count was recorded for this clone. This chain joins TRBV7-9 and TRBJ1-3; TRBD1 agrees at 7 bases. V shed 0 bases and J 14 bases; nucleotides not matched to a gene: 1. The CDR3 is 11 amino acids. Per the germline V gene, CDR1 is SEHNR and CDR2 is FQNEAQ (reference sequence). Here the CDR3 DNA reads TGTGCCAGCAGCTTAGCGGGACAGTTATATTTT. The encoded protein is CASSLAGQLYF. The whole variable domain, remainder taken from reference TRBV7-9 and TRBJ1-3, is DTGVSQNPRHKITKRGQNVTFRCDPISEHNRLYWYRQTLGQGPEFLTYFQNEAQLEKSRLLSDRFSAERPKGSFSTLEIQRTEQGDSAMYLCASSLAGQLYFGEGSWLTVV.

The genes are TRBV4-1 and TRBJ1-3, with TRBD1 as a possible D gene (5 bases). The V gene's germline CDR1 is MGHRA and CDR2 YSYEKL. The CDR3 runs to 18 residues. Trimming shortened V by 0 bases and J by 3 bases, and 18 bases separated the two germline ends. The CDR3 DNA is TGCGCCAGCAGCCAAGATCCCCCCCAGGGACTTGGTGGAAACACCATATATTTT. Protein product: CASSQDPPQGLGGNTIYF.

V is TRBV7-2 and J is TRBJ2-7, with D perhaps TRBD2 (5 bases). V lost 0 bases and J 4 bases, leaving 13 bases between the germline ends. The CDR3 loop spans 15 amino acids. Per germline, CDR1 SGHTA and CDR2 FQGNSA. DNA for the CDR3: TGTGCCAGCAGCTTAGCCCGAGGGTTGCCGTACGAGCAGTACTTC. Amino acid sequence: CASSLARGLPYEQYF.

This chain connects TRBV4-1 to TRBJ2-1; 15 positions match TRBD2. After removal of 2 bases from V and 4 bases from J, the junction contained 6 bases not matched to a gene. Germline V gene lookup returns CDR1 MGHRA and CDR2 YSYEKL. The CDR3 covers 18 residues. This chain's CDR3 is CASSQPGLAGGWYNEQFF. Here the CDR3 DNA reads TGCGCCAGCAGCCAACCGGGACTAGCGGGAGGTTGGTACAATGAGCAGTTCTTC.

This clone was counted only a few times. The rearrangement links TRBV3-1 (or the pseudogene TRBV3-2) to TRBJ1-5; unclear D gene. There are 16 residues in the CDR3. The ends were cut back, 1 base at V and 4 bases at J, with 14 bases in the middle. The germline gives CDR1 LGHDT, CDR2 YNNKEL (reference sequence). The CDR3 loop reads CASSQVLRDRNQPQHF. The CDR3 bases are TGTGCCAGCAGCCAAGTACTGAGGGATCGGAATCAGCCCCAGCATTTT.

The rearrangement links TRBV18 to TRBJ1-6; D perhaps matches TRBD1 (6 bases). Germline assignment: CDR1 KGHSH and CDR2 LQKENI. The CDR3 covers 15 residues. Trimming shortened V by 3 bases and J by 5 bases, and 11 bases separated the two germline ends. The CDR3 is CASSPFDRNNSPLHF. The CDR3 bases are TGTGCCAGCTCACCTTTTGACAGGAATAATTCACCCCTCCACTTT.

The chain joins TRBV27 to TRBJ2-5, with 10 bases that match TRBD1. CDR3 length equals 15 residues. J was trimmed by 4 bases and V by 5 bases; bases with no gene match: 7. The germline CDR1 and CDR2 sequences are MNHEY and SMNVEV (reference sequence). The CDR3 DNA sequence: TGTGCCAGCAGTCGACAGGGGGCAGGGGGAGAGACCCAGTACTTC. This translates into CASSRQGAGGETQYF.

The genes are TRBV30 and TRBJ2-1; 8 nucleotides agree with TRBD1. Germline V gene data show CDR1 as GTSNPN and CDR2 as SVGIG (reference sequence). Trimming at V came to 4 bases and at J to 5 bases, leaving 10 bases not matched to a gene. The CDR3 is made up of 15 amino acids. DNA for the CDR3: TGTGCCTGGACCCTACCCGGACAGGGACACAATGAGCAGTTCTTC. Its protein is CAWTLPGQGHNEQFF. The entire variable domain, with the rest obtained from reference TRBV30 and TRBJ2-1, is as follows: SQTIHQWPATLVQPVGSPLSLECTVEGTSNPNLYWYRQAAGRGLQLLFYSVGIGQISSEVPQNLSASRPQDRQFILSSKKLLLSDSGFYLCAWTLPGQGHNEQFFGPGTRLTVL.

V usage is TRBV28 and J usage is TRBJ2-1; TRBD2 aligns across 7 bases. This CDR3 has 12 amino acids. Per germline, CDR1 MDHEN and CDR2 SYDVKM. V shed 11 bases and J 1 base; nucleotides not matched to a gene: 2. The CDR3 protein is CAYGGSYNEQFF. The CDR3 DNA follows: TGTGCCTACGGGGGGTCCTACAATGAGCAGTTCTTC.

The rearrangement links TRBV5-4 to TRBJ2-3; tentatively, D is TRBD2 (6 bases). Germline CDR1 is SGHNT and CDR2 is YYREEE (reference sequence). The CDR3 has 15 amino acids. The V and J ends lost 4 bases and 0 bases respectively, with 12 bases between them. CDR3 in DNA: TGTGCCAGCAGCCGCCCCGGGACTAGCACAGATACGCAGTATTTT. As protein: CASSRPGTSTDTQYF.

V and J are TRBV10-3 and TRBJ1-4; 10 bases are shared with TRBD1. Per the germline V gene, CDR1 is ENHRY and CDR2 is SYGVKD. The trim removed 10 bases at V and 7 bases at J, leaving 6 bases unmatched. The CDR3 covers 13 residues. The CDR3 reads CATTGGEGEKLFF. Here the CDR3 DNA reads TGTGCCACGACAGGGGGCGAGGGTGAAAAACTGTTTTTT.

This clone was detected once. The CDR3 DNA is TGTGCCAGCAGTGAAGGGGGGGGCCTAGAGACCCAGTACTTC. Translation: CASSEGGGLETQYF. The chain couples TRBV6-1 to TRBJ2-5; TRBD2 is a possible D gene (7 bases). Germline loops: CDR1 MNHNS, CDR2 SASEGT. The CDR3 runs to 14 residues. Trimming pared 1 base from V and 4 bases from J, leaving 10 bases between.

This clone was observed a single time. The chain combines TRBV7-9 with TRBJ2-3, with D perhaps matching TRBD1 (5 bases). V lost 8 bases and J 2 bases, leaving 14 bases between the germline ends. This CDR3 comprises 14 residues. Germline-derived CDR1 and CDR2 are SEHNR and FQNEAQ (reference sequence). CDR3 bases: TGTGCCAGCGGGCCCCAGGGTTCCACAGATACGCAGTATTTT. Protein: CASGPQGSTDTQYF.

This chain uses TRBV28 with TRBJ1-2; D not certain. CDR1 is MDHEN and CDR2 is SYDVKM in the germline V gene. The CDR3 loop spans 11 amino acids. Trimming cost V 1 base and J 6 bases, with 3 bases left between them. CDR3 in amino acids: CASSLSDGYTF. CDR3 coding DNA: TGTGCCAGCAGTTTATCTGATGGCTACACCTTC.

The rearrangement uses TRBV19 and TRBJ2-7; D unclear. The CDR3 sequence is 11 residues long. CDR1 and CDR2 from the germline V gene are LNHDA and SQIVND (reference sequence). Trimming shortened V by 2 bases and J by 10 bases, and 9 bases separated the two germline ends. This CDR3 is CASSINEVQYF. The DNA for the CDR3 is TGTGCCAGTAGTATAAACGAGGTTCAGTACTTC.

V gene TRBV18 combines with J gene TRBJ1-4, with 7 bases aligning to TRBD1. The CDR3 has 15 residues. Germline V CDR1 and CDR2: KGHSH, LQKENI. The V gene end was trimmed by 5 bases and the J gene end by 4 bases; junction bases not matched to a gene: 7. The chain's CDR3 is CASSSRTGVNEKLFF. In DNA, the CDR3 is TGTGCCAGCTCATCCCGGACAGGAGTTAATGAAAAACTGTTTTTT. Complete variable domain (other parts from reference TRBV18 and TRBJ1-4): NAGVMQNPRHLVRRRGQEARLRCSPMKGHSHVYWYRQLPEEGLKFMVYLQKENIIDESGMPKERFSAEFPKEGPSILRIQQVVRGDSAAYFCASSSRTGVNEKLFFGSGTQLSVL.

The gene calls are TRBV6-5 and TRBJ2-7; TRBD2 is a possible D gene (6 bases). Per germline, CDR1 MNHEY and CDR2 SVGAGI. Between the trimmed V and J ends, which lost 0 bases and 2 bases, there was a span of 11 bases. The CDR3 runs 15 residues. The CDR3 nucleotides read TGTGCCAGCAGTTACTCAGGGGACTCCACCTACGAGCAGTACTTC. Its translation: CASSYSGDSTYEQYF.

This chain connects TRBV6-2 or TRBV6-3 to TRBJ2-3; 13 bases are shared with TRBD2. The V segment lost 4 bases and the J segment 5 bases; nucleotides outside the gene matches: 3. The V gene's germline CDR1 is MNHEY and CDR2 SVGEGT. This CDR3 is 15 amino acids long. Here the CDR3 DNA reads TGTGCCAGCAGTTGGACTAGCGGGAGAGGAGATACGCAGTATTTT. Translation: CASSWTSGRGDTQYF.

This sequence joins TRBV12-5 and TRBJ2-5; 8 bases fit TRBD2. With 1 base clipped from V and 2 bases from J, the junction kept 3 bases outside the gene matches. Looked up from germline, CDR1 is LGHNT and CDR2 is FRNRAP. The CDR3 runs 15 residues. CDR3 nucleotides: TGTGCTAGTGGTTTGGGACTAGCGCAGCAAGAGACCCAGTACTTC. This gives the protein CASGLGLAQQETQYF.

This clone has more than one count but fewer than ten. The chain uses TRBV4-1 and TRBJ1-6; D call uncertain. Trimming stripped 0 bases from V and 7 bases from J, with 10 bases between. CDR1 and CDR2 (germline): MGHRA, YSYEKL. The CDR3 is made up of 15 amino acids. The CDR3 DNA reads TGCGCCAGCAGCCAAGACTCACTCCCAAATTCACCCCTCCACTTT. This codes for CASSQDSLPNSPLHF.

In its sample, this clone was seen once. This chain connects TRBV19 to TRBJ2-1; TRBD2 aligns across 7 bases. Germline loops: CDR1 LNHDA, CDR2 SQIVND (reference sequence). With 4 bases clipped from V and 1 base from J, the junction kept 4 bases outside the gene matches. This CDR3 region has 15 residues. Here the CDR3 DNA reads TGTGCCAGTAGTAGGGGGGGAGGTTCCTACAATGAGCAGTTCTTC. Translated, it gives CASSRGGGSYNEQFF.

This clone was counted only a few times. V gene TRBV11-2 combines with J gene TRBJ2-1; TRBD2 is a possible D gene (7 bases). Germline V gives CDR1 SGHAT, CDR2 FQNNGV. This CDR3 has 15 residues. The V and J ends lost 3 bases and 4 bases respectively, with 13 bases between them. In nucleotides, the CDR3 is TGTGCCAGCAGCTTTGATCGGGGGGCGTACAATGAGCAGTTCTTC. Amino acid sequence: CASSFDRGAYNEQFF. Full variable domain (remainder filled in from reference TRBV11-2 and TRBJ2-1): EAGVAQSPRYKIIEKRQSVAFWCNPISGHATLYWYQQILGQGPKLLIQFQNNGVVDDSQLPKDRFSAERLKGVDSTLKIQPAKLEDSAVYLCASSFDRGAYNEQFFGPGTRLTVL.

The chain uses TRBV7-3 and TRBJ2-4, with D possibly matching TRBD1 (6 bases). The CDR3 runs to 12 residues. V dropped 4 bases and J dropped 14 bases, with 15 bases sitting between them. Germline V lookup: CDR1 SGHTA, CDR2 FQGTGA. CDR3 region: CASSSIQGEKYF. The CDR3 nucleotides are TGTGCCAGCAGCTCCATACAGGGAGAGAAGTACTTC.

The table lists this clone with a count of one. This sequence joins TRBV7-9 and TRBJ2-1, with a tentative D call TRBD2 (6 bases). Deletions cut 1 base from V and 4 bases from J, with 8 bases between. This CDR3 region has 14 residues. Germline V CDR1 and CDR2: SEHNR, FQNEAQ (reference sequence). The CDR3 DNA reads TGTGCCAGCAGCTTAGACGGGACTTACAATGAGCAGTTCTTC. The encoded protein is CASSLDGTYNEQFF.

The rearrangement uses TRBV2 and TRBJ2-5, with D possibly TRBD1 on 6 matching bases. V lost 6 bases, J lost 2 bases, and 10 bases lay in between. The germline CDR1 and CDR2 sequences are SNHLY and FYNNEI. This CDR3 contains 13 residues. Here the CDR3 reads CASSGQRQETQYF. The CDR3, as DNA: TGTGCCAGCAGCGGACAGCGACAAGAGACCCAGTACTTC. Full variable domain (outside the CDR3, taken from reference TRBV2 and TRBJ2-5): EPEVTQTPSHQVTQMGQEVILRCVPISNHLYFYWYRQILGQKVEFLVSFYNNEISEKSEIFDDQFSVERPDGSNFTLKIRSTKLEDSAMYFCASSGQRQETQYFGPGTRLLVL.